Presented here are 23 T cell receptor beta chains from one specimen sequenced in a study of OX40 agonist ivuxolimab in advanced cancers. TCRdb's copy holds only in-frame clones and misses some; the assay was immunoSEQ multiplex PCR. This sample carries tens of thousands of clones, about nine tenths of them seen once, and the ten largest clones take 4% to 4.5%. The specimen was CD4+ or CD8+ T cells sorted from blood, collected in a trial of the OX40 agonist ivuxolimab. Every receptor here comes from an adult with an advanced solid tumor such as melanoma, head and neck, liver or kidney cancer.

The rearrangement uses TRBV20-1 and TRBJ1-1; no definite D call. The CDR3 extends over 11 amino acids. CDR1 and CDR2 from the germline V gene are DFQATT and SNEGSKA (reference sequence). The V end lost 5 bases, the J end lost 11 bases, and 15 bases lay between the germline ends. This CDR3 reads CSAYSTPAAFF. The CDR3 DNA sequence: TGCAGTGCTTACTCGACACCAGCCGCTTTCTTT.

This clone was seen only once. The V call is TRBV5-1, the J call TRBJ2-5, with D possibly called TRBD1 or TRBD2 (5 bases each). This CDR3 comprises 14 residues. Per germline, CDR1 SGHRS and CDR2 YFSETQ. V lost 3 bases and J lost 5, with 14 bases in between. CDR3 bases: TGCGCCAGCAGCTCGGCTTCGGGGACGGAGACCCAGTACTTC. Its translation is CASSSASGTETQYF. Full variable domain (missing parts from reference TRBV5-1 and TRBJ2-5): KAGVTQTPRYLIKTRGQQVTLSCSPISGHRSVSWYQQTPGQGLQFLFEYFSETQRNKGNFPGRFSGRQFSNSRSEMNVSTLELGDSALYLCASSSASGTETQYFGPGTRLLVL.

As DNA, the CDR3 is TGTGCCAGCAGTCGTGATTTTACTAACTATGGCTACACCTTC. Its protein is CASSRDFTNYGYTF. V usage is TRBV28 and J usage is TRBJ1-2, with no clear D. Germline-derived CDR1 and CDR2 are MDHEN and SYDVKM. The CDR3 has 14 amino acids. V was pared by 5 bases and J by 0 bases, with 10 bases between.

The chain has TRBV4-2 and TRBJ2-3; 12 bases are a match to TRBD2. V was clipped by 4 bases and J by 6 bases; unmatched bases: 11. The CDR3 has 17 residues. Germline CDR1 reads LGHNA; CDR2 reads YNFKEQ. As DNA, the CDR3 is TGTGCCAGCAGCCCCTCTAGCGGGAGGGCCGCTGGGGATACGCAGTATTTT. Its protein product is CASSPSSGRAAGDTQYF.

This chain links TRBV7-3 with TRBJ2-1; 11 nucleotides align to TRBD2. The germline V gene encodes CDR1 SGHTA and CDR2 FQGTGA. This CDR3 is 15 amino acids long. V lost 2 bases, J lost 8 bases, and 5 bases stayed unmatched. In DNA, the CDR3 is TGTGCCAGCAGCTTATTAGCTAGCGGGAGGTATGAGCAGTTCTTC. It encodes CASSLLASGRYEQFF.

The chain uses TRBV11-3 and TRBJ1-1; D is unresolved. The germline V and J ends were trimmed by 3 bases and 0 bases, with 11 bases remaining between them. The CDR3 spans 15 residues. CDR1 is SGHNT and CDR2 is YENEEA in the germline V gene. CDR3 sequence reads: CASSLPSTLNTEAFF. CDR3 bases: TGTGCCAGCAGCTTGCCGTCGACCCTGAACACTGAAGCTTTCTTT. Based on the CDR3 plus reference TRBV11-3 and TRBJ1-1, the full variable domain is EAGVVQSPRYKIIEKKQPVAFWCNPISGHNTLYWYLQNLGQGPELLIRYENEEAVDDSQLPKDRFSAERLKGVDSTLKIQPAELGDSAVYLCASSLPSTLNTEAFFGQGTRLTVV.

The V and J genes are TRBV27 and TRBJ1-2; 8 bases fit TRBD1. CDR3 length: 15 residues. CDR1 MNHEY and CDR2 SMNVEV come from the germline V gene (reference sequence). The ends lost 5 bases at V and 4 bases at J; junction bases unmatched: 9. This CDR3 is CASSAGTGRLYGYTF. The CDR3 bases are TGTGCCAGCAGTGCCGGGACAGGACGACTCTATGGCTACACCTTC.

The J gene is TRBJ1-4, the V gene TRBV5-1; possibly TRBD1 for D (6 bases). V was clipped by 0 bases and J by 8 bases, with 11 bases between them. Germline V gives CDR1 SGHRS, CDR2 YFSETQ. This CDR3 is built from 14 residues. CDR3 protein: CASSLAYRDEKLFF. For the CDR3, the DNA is TGCGCCAGCAGCTTGGCCTACAGGGACGAAAAACTGTTTTTT.

Only a few counts were recorded for this clone. The same CDR3 also results from other DNA sequences found in this sample. This rearrangement joins TRBV4-2 to TRBJ1-3, with a weak D call TRBD1 (6 bases). Looked up from germline, CDR1 is LGHNA and CDR2 is YNFKEQ. The CDR3 runs 15 residues. V lost 0 bases, J lost 4 bases, and 10 bases lay in between. This CDR3 reads CASSQDRGAGNTIYF. In DNA, the CDR3 is TGTGCCAGCAGCCAAGACAGGGGAGCCGGAAACACCATATATTTT.

This clone was detected once. This chain links TRBV5-1 with TRBJ1-4, with TRBD1 as a possible D gene (5 bases). V gave up 7 bases and J gave up 7 bases, with 14 bases separating them. The CDR3 has 13 amino acids. Germline CDR1 is SGHRS and CDR2 is YFSETQ. The CDR3 loop reads CASRGGDGEKLFF. The CDR3 nucleotides read TGCGCCAGCCGAGGAGGGGACGGTGAAAAACTGTTTTTT. Filled out from reference TRBV5-1 and TRBJ1-4, the complete variable domain reads KAGVTQTPRYLIKTRGQQVTLSCSPISGHRSVSWYQQTPGQGLQFLFEYFSETQRNKGNFPGRFSGRQFSNSRSEMNVSTLELGDSALYLCASRGGDGEKLFFGSGTQLSVL.

This clone appeared a few times. V usage is TRBV4-1 and J usage is TRBJ2-5, with D maybe TRBD1 (6 bases). Germline V lookup: CDR1 MGHRA, CDR2 YSYEKL. The CDR3 has 16 residues. Trimming took 0 bases from V and 4 from J, leaving 15 bases between them. Here the CDR3 reads CASSQEGGSEIETQYF. The CDR3 DNA is TGCGCCAGCAGCCAAGAAGGGGGTTCGGAGATAGAGACCCAGTACTTC.

The chain has TRBV7-2 and TRBJ1-6; 7 positions match TRBD1. The CDR3 runs 15 residues. Germline lookup yields CDR1 SGHTA and CDR2 FQGNSA. V was pared by 1 base and J by 7 bases, with 4 bases of the junction left unmatched. The CDR3 DNA follows: TGTGCCAGCAGCTTAGGGACAGGAAGGAATTCACCCCTCCACTTT. Translated: CASSLGTGRNSPLHF.

The chain joins TRBV6-1 to TRBJ1-5, with 9 bases fitting TRBD1. Germline trimming cut 6 bases from V and 5 bases from J; bases unmatched to any gene: 8. The CDR3 is 15 residues long. Per the germline V gene, CDR1 is MNHNS and CDR2 is SASEGT. CDR3 sequence reads: CASSRDRGSDQPQHF. In nucleotides, the CDR3 is TGTGCCAGCAGCCGCGACAGGGGGTCGGATCAGCCCCAGCATTTT.

The chain uses TRBV2 and TRBJ1-5; no clear D. The CDR3 runs 11 residues. Per the germline V gene, CDR1 is SNHLY and CDR2 is FYNNEI. The V end was cut by 4 bases, the J end by 5 bases, with 3 bases between. The CDR3 region is CASSVDQPQHF. CDR3 DNA: TGTGCCAGCAGTGTGGATCAGCCCCAGCATTTT.

The chain couples TRBV21-1 to TRBJ1-1. TRBV21-1 is noted as a pseudogene. This CDR3 has 11 amino acids. The DNA for the CDR3 is TGTGCCAGCAAAATCGGGGTCACCGCTTTCTTT. Protein product: CASKIGVTAFF.

This rearrangement joins TRBV7-3 to TRBJ2-3, with 12 positions matching TRBD1. The V and J ends lost 6 bases and 5 bases, in that order; junction bases with no gene match: 6. Looked up from germline, CDR1 is SGHTA and CDR2 is FQGTGA. CDR3 size: 15 residues. CDR3 region: CASSSGTGGGDTQYF. In nucleotides, the CDR3 is TGTGCCAGCAGTTCTGGGACAGGGGGCGGAGATACGCAGTATTTT. The variable domain in full, with the rest retrieved from reference TRBV7-3 and TRBJ2-3, is GAGVSQTPSNKVTEKGKYVELRCDPISGHTALYWYRQSLGQGPEFLIYFQGTGAADDSGLPNDRFFAVRPEGSVSTLKIQRTERGDSAVYLCASSSGTGGGDTQYFGPGTRLTVL.

This clone was found a few times. J is TRBJ1-1 and V is TRBV6-5; no definite D call. V was cut by 0 bases and J by 5 bases, with 10 bases left in between. This CDR3 is 14 amino acids long. Germline CDR1 is MNHEY and CDR2 is SVGAGI. CDR3: CASSYSQPGTEAFF. DNA of the CDR3: TGTGCCAGCAGTTACTCGCAGCCCGGGACTGAAGCTTTCTTT.

The chain carries TRBV4-3 and TRBJ2-1, with 11 bases aligning to TRBD2. V shed 4 bases, J shed 0 bases, and the junction held 14 bases outside the gene matches. CDR3 length: 20 amino acids. Germline CDR1 LGHNA, CDR2 YSLEER. The CDR3 reads CASSLRVGGLAVSSYNEQFF. The CDR3 DNA is TGCGCCAGCAGCCTCCGAGTCGGGGGACTAGCGGTAAGCTCCTACAATGAGCAGTTCTTC.

V usage is TRBV28 and J usage is TRBJ2-6, with unresolved D. V lost 7 bases to trimming and J lost 0 bases, with 7 bases between them. Germline V gene data show CDR1 as MDHEN and CDR2 as SYDVKM. The CDR3 consists of 14 residues. CDR3 sequence: CASIRGSGANVLTF. CDR3 DNA: TGTGCCAGCATCCGCGGCTCTGGGGCCAACGTCCTGACTTTC.

This clone has a single count. V usage is TRBV5-1 and J usage is TRBJ1-4, with D tentatively TRBD1 (5 bases). This CDR3 is 14 amino acids long. V lost 5 bases and J lost 5, with 13 bases in between. Germline V lookup: CDR1 SGHRS, CDR2 YFSETQ. CDR3 in DNA: TGCGCCAGCAGGTCCACAGGCCTAAATGAAAAACTGTTTTTT. Translated: CASRSTGLNEKLFF.

The genes are TRBV5-4 and TRBJ2-1; D could derive from TRBD1 or TRBD2 (6 bases each). V lost 4 bases and J 7 bases, leaving 24 bases between the germline ends. This CDR3 comprises 17 residues. CDR1 is SGHNT, CDR2 YYREEE, per germline (reference sequence). The DNA of the CDR3 is TGTGCCAGCAGCAAGGGGGGCGGGGCCGCTCAGAAGAATGAGCAGTTCTTC. It yields the protein CASSKGGGAAQKNEQFF.

V gene TRBV4-1 combines with J gene TRBJ1-5; no clear D. Germline CDR1 MGHRA, CDR2 YSYEKL. The CDR3 has 14 residues. Trimming removed 2 bases at V and 4 bases at J, with 9 bases between. CDR3 nucleotide sequence: TGCGCCAGCAGCCAACACCGGAAAAATCAGCCCCAGCATTTT. Translating gives CASSQHRKNQPQHF.

This clone was observed once. The V call is TRBV18, the J call TRBJ2-6, with D perhaps TRBD2 (5 bases). The CDR3 loop spans 18 amino acids. V gave up 3 bases and J gave up 2 bases, with 17 bases separating them. Germline V gene lookup returns CDR1 KGHSH and CDR2 LQKENI. The DNA for the CDR3 is TGTGCCAGCTCACCTAACGAGTTCGGGGTCGCTGGGGCCAACGTCCTGACTTTC. It is translated as CASSPNEFGVAGANVLTF.